Listed below are T cell receptor beta chains from one sample, sequenced in a study of T cells in Graves' hyperthyroidism and ophthalmopathy. MiXCR, run by TCRdb on the multiplex PCR reads, gives a single entry per CDR3 protein. Here the sample spans about 250,000 distinct CDR3 sequences, around 26% being singletons. The specimen was blood. These receptors were obtained from a woman aged 40 to 50 with Graves' ophthalmopathy. Each CDR3 is given without its conserved first and last residue. Each record gives: D gene, J gene, V gene, CDR3 protein. D genes are given only for firm matches.

d_gene: .
j_gene: TRBJ1-1
v_gene: TRBV3-1
CDR3aa: ASRDPGTEAF

d_gene: .
j_gene: TRBJ2-5
v_gene: TRBV12-3/TRBV12-4
CDR3aa: ASSFVRETQY

d_gene: .
j_gene: TRBJ1-5
v_gene: TRBV4-1
CDR3aa: ASSLVPGNRQPQH

d_gene: TRBD1
j_gene: TRBJ1-1
v_gene: TRBV28
CDR3aa: ASRLQGAKNTEAF

d_gene: TRBD1
j_gene: TRBJ2-5
v_gene: TRBV5-1
CDR3aa: ASSLSTGEETQY

d_gene: .
j_gene: TRBJ1-5
v_gene: TRBV30
CDR3aa: AWSPLGRDHSNQPQH

d_gene: .
j_gene: TRBJ1-5
v_gene: TRBV6-2/TRBV6-3
CDR3aa: ASSYVQGHSNQPQH

d_gene: TRBD2
j_gene: TRBJ2-2
v_gene: TRBV5-1
CDR3aa: ASRPTSGQDGELF

d_gene: TRBD2
j_gene: TRBJ2-7
v_gene: TRBV20-1
CDR3aa: SARGPASGYEQY

d_gene: .
j_gene: TRBJ1-1
v_gene: TRBV10-1
CDR3aa: ASSETTTLGHAF

d_gene: .
j_gene: TRBJ1-3
v_gene: TRBV2
CDR3aa: ASSEVGSGNTIY

d_gene: TRBD2
j_gene: TRBJ2-5
v_gene: TRBV6-1
CDR3aa: ASRPGLAVETQY

d_gene: TRBD2
j_gene: TRBJ2-5
v_gene: TRBV28
CDR3aa: ASSFRGTNQETQY

d_gene: .
j_gene: TRBJ2-7
v_gene: TRBV30
CDR3aa: AWGQRSYEQY

d_gene: .
j_gene: TRBJ2-1
v_gene: TRBV28
CDR3aa: ASSLSGMPNEQF

d_gene: TRBD2
j_gene: TRBJ2-2
v_gene: TRBV12-3/TRBV12-4
CDR3aa: ATTTNGLAGAGELF

d_gene: .
j_gene: TRBJ2-7
v_gene: TRBV6-1
CDR3aa: ASRSPWNYEQY

d_gene: TRBD2
j_gene: TRBJ2-4
v_gene: TRBV28
CDR3aa: ASSLTIAGGAKNIQY

d_gene: TRBD1
j_gene: TRBJ1-2
v_gene: TRBV2
CDR3aa: ASSEQTGSGGYT

d_gene: .
j_gene: TRBJ2-2
v_gene: TRBV6-5
CDR3aa: ASGNAMNTGELF

d_gene: TRBD2
j_gene: TRBJ2-3
v_gene: TRBV19
CDR3aa: ASSTPGLAGFLWDTDTQY

d_gene: TRBD1
j_gene: TRBJ2-7
v_gene: TRBV6-2/TRBV6-3
CDR3aa: ASSYFTAVRDRGRHEQY

d_gene: TRBD1
j_gene: TRBJ2-5
v_gene: TRBV7-9
CDR3aa: ASSTIPGTGEETQY

d_gene: TRBD1
j_gene: TRBJ2-7
v_gene: TRBV5-1
CDR3aa: ASSLDRGPYEQY

d_gene: TRBD1
j_gene: TRBJ1-1
v_gene: TRBV28
CDR3aa: ASSAQGDTEAF

d_gene: .
j_gene: TRBJ2-5
v_gene: TRBV7-9
CDR3aa: ASTPGTDHRETQY

d_gene: .
j_gene: TRBJ1-1
v_gene: TRBV10-3
CDR3aa: AISESELQAF

d_gene: .
j_gene: TRBJ2-2
v_gene: TRBV28
CDR3aa: ASSLMQNTGELF

d_gene: TRBD1
j_gene: TRBJ2-5
v_gene: TRBV3-1
CDR3aa: ASSYGQEVQETQY

d_gene: .
j_gene: TRBJ2-5
v_gene: TRBV11-2
CDR3aa: ASSLGPVQETQY